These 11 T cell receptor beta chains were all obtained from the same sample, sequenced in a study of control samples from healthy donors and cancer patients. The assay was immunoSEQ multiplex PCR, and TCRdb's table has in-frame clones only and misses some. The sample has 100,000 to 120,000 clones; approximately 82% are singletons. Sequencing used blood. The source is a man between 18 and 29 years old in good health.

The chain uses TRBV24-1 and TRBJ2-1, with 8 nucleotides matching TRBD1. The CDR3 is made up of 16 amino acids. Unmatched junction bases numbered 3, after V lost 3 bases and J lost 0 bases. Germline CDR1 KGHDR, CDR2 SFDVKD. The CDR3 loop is CATSDPTGGSYNEQFF. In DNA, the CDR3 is TGTGCCACCAGTGATCCTACAGGGGGCTCCTACAATGAGCAGTTCTTC.

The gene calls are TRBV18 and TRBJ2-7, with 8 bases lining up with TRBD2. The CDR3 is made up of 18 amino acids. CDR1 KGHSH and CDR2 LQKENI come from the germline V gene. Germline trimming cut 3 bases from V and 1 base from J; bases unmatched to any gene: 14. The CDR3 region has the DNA TGTGCCAGCTCACCCTACTTTGCGGGGGGCGGGCCGTCCTACGAGCAGTACTTC. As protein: CASSPYFAGGGPSYEQYF.

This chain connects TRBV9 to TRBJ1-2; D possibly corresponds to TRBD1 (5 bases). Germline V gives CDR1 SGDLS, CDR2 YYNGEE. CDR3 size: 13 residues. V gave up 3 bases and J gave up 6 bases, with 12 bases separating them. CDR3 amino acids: CASSAAGGNGYTF. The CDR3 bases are TGTGCCAGCAGCGCGGCCGGGGGAAATGGCTACACCTTC.

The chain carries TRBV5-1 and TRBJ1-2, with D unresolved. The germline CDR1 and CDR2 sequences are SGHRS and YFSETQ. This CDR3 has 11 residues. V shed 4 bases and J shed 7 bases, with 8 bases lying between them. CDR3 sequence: CASSEGFGYTF. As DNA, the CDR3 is TGCGCCAGCAGCGAGGGATTTGGCTACACCTTC. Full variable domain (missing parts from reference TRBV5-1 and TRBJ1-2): KAGVTQTPRYLIKTRGQQVTLSCSPISGHRSVSWYQQTPGQGLQFLFEYFSETQRNKGNFPGRFSGRQFSNSRSEMNVSTLELGDSALYLCASSEGFGYTFGSGTRLTVV.

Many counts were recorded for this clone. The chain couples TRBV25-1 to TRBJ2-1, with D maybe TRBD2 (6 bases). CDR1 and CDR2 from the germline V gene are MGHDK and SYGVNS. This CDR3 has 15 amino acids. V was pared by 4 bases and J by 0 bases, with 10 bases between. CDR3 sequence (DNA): TGTGCCAGCAGTGCTCGGGAGTTCTCCTACAATGAGCAGTTCTTC. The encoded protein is CASSAREFSYNEQFF.

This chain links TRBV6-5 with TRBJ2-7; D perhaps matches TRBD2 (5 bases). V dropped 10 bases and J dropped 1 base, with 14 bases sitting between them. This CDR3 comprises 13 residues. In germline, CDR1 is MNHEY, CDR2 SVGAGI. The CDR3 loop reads CATLYGLSYEQYF. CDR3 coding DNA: TGTGCCACCCTCTACGGACTGTCCTACGAGCAGTACTTC.

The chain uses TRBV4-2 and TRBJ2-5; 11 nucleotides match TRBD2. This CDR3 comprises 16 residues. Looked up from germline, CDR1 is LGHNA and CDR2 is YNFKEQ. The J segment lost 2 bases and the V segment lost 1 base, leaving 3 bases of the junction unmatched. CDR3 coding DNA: TGTGCCAGCAGCCAAGTACTAGCGGGGGCACAAGAGACCCAGTACTTC. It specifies CASSQVLAGAQETQYF.

As DNA, the CDR3 is TGTGCCAGCAGTTACTCGGCGGACCGTGGCTATGAGCAGTTCTTC. Amino acid sequence: CASSYSADRGYEQFF. The rearrangement joins TRBV6-6 to TRBJ2-1; no clear D gene. V was clipped by 0 bases and J by 8 bases, with 14 bases between them. Per germline, CDR1 MNHNY and CDR2 SVGAGI (reference sequence). The CDR3 has 15 amino acids.

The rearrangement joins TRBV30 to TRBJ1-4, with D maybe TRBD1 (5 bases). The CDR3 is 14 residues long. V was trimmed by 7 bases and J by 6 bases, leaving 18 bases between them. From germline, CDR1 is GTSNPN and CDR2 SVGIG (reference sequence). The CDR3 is CASSYNKGDEKLFF. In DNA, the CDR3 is TGTGCCTCAAGTTACAACAAAGGGGATGAAAAACTGTTTTTT.

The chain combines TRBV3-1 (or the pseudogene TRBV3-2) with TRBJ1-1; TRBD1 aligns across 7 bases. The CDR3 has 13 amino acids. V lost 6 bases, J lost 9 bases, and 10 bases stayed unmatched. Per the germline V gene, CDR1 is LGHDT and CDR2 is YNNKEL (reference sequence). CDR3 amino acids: CASSLKGANQAFF. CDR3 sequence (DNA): TGTGCCAGCAGTCTGAAGGGGGCAAACCAAGCTTTCTTT.

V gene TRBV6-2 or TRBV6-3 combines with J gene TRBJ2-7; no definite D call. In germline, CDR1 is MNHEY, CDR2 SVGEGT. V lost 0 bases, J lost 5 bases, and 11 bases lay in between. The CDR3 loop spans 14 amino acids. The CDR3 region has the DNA TGTGCCAGCAGTTACTCAGGGAAAGAGAACGAGCAGTACTTC. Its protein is CASSYSGKENEQYF.